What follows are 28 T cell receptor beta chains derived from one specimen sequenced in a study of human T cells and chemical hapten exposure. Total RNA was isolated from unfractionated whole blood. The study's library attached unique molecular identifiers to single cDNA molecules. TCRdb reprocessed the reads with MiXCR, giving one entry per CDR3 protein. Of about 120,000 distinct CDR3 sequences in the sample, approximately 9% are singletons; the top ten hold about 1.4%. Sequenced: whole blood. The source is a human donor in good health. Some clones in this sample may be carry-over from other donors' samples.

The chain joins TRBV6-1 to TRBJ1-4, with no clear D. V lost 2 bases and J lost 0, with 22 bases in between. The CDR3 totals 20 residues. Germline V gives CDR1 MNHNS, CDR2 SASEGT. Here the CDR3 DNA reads TGTGCCAGCAGTGAATGGGTAGGGAGGGCGGTAAGGTCAACTAATGAAAAACTGTTTTTT. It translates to CASSEWVGRAVRSTNEKLFF.

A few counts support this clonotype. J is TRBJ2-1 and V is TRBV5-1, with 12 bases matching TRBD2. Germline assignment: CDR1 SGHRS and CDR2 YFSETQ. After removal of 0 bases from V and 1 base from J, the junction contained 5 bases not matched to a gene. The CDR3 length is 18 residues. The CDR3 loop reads CASSLGTSGITSYNEQFF. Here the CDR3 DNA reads TGCGCCAGCAGCTTGGGGACTAGCGGGATAACGTCCTACAATGAGCAGTTCTTC.

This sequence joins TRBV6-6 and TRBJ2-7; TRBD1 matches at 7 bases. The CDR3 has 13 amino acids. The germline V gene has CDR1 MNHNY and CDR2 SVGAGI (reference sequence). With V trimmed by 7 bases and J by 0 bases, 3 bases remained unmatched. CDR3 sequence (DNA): TGTGCCAGCATGACAGGGAACTCCTACGAGCAGTACTTC. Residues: CASMTGNSYEQYF.

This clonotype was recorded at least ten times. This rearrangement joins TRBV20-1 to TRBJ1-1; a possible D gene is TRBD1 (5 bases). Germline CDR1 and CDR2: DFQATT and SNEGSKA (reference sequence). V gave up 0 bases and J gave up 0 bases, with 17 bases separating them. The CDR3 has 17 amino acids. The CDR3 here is CSARDLGRGKVNTEAFF. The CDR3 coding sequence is TGCAGTGCTAGAGATCTGGGGAGGGGAAAGGTGAACACTGAAGCTTTCTTT.

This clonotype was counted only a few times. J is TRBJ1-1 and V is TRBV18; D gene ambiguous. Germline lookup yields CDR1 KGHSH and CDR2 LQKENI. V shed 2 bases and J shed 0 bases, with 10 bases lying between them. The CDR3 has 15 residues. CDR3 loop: CASSPELGMNTEAFF. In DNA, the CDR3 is TGTGCCAGCTCACCAGAGCTAGGGATGAACACTGAAGCTTTCTTT.

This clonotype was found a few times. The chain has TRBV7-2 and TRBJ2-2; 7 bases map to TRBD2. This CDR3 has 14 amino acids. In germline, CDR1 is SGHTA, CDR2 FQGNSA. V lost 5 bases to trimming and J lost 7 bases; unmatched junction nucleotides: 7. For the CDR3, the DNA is TGTGCCAGCAGCCTGGGGGGGACCGGCGGGGAGCTGTTTTTT. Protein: CASSLGGTGGELFF.

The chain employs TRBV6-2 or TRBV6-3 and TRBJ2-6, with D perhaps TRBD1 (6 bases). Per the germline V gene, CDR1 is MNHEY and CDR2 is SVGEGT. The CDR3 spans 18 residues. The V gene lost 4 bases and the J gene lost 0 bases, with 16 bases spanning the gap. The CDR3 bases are TGTGCCAGCAGTTCTTCACCCTTACAGGGCTCTGGGGCCAACGTCCTGACTTTC. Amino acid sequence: CASSSSPLQGSGANVLTF.

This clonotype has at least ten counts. The CDR3 protein is CASSLFSMGDSYEQYF. The DNA of the CDR3 is TGTGCCAGCAGTTTATTTTCTATGGGGGACTCCTACGAGCAGTACTTC. The rearrangement joins TRBV27 to TRBJ2-7, with D tentatively TRBD1 or TRBD2 (5 bases each). The CDR3 length is 16 residues. V lost 1 base and J 0 bases, leaving 13 bases between the germline ends. Germline CDR1 reads MNHEY; CDR2 reads SMNVEV (reference sequence).

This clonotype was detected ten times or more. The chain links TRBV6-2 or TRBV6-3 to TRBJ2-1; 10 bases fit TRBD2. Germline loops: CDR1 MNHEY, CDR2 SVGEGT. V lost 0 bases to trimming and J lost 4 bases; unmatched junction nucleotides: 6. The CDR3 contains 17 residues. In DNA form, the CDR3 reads TGTGCCAGCAGTTACTCGCCTAGCGGGGGCATTTACAATGAGCAGTTCTTC. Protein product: CASSYSPSGGIYNEQFF.

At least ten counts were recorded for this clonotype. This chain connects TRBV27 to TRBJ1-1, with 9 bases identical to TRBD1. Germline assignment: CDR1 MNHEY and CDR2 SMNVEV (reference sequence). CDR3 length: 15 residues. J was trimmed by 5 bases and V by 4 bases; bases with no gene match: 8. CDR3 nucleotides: TGTGCCAGCAGTTCCTACAGGGGGCTGCGAACTGAAGCTTTCTTT. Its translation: CASSSYRGLRTEAFF.

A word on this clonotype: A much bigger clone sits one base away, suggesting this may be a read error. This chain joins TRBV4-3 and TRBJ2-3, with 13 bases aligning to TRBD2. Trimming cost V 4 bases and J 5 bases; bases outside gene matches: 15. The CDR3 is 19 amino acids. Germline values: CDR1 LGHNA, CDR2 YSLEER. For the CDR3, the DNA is TGCGCCAGCAGCCCCCGGACGGGGACTAGCGGGGATGGGGGAGATACGCAGTATTTT. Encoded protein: CASSPRTGTSGDGGDTQYF.

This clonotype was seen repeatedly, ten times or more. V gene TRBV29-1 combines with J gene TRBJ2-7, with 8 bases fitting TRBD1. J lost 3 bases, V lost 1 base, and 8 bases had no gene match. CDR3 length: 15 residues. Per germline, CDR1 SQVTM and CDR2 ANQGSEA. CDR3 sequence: CSVEGTGFEGYEQYF. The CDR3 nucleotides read TGCAGCGTTGAAGGGACAGGGTTCGAAGGCTACGAGCAGTACTTC.

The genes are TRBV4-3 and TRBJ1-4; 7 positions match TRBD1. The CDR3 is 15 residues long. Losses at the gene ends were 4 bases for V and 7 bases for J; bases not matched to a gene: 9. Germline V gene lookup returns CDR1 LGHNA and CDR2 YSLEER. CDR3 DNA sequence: TGCGCCAGCAGCCCGAACAGGGGTGAGGGTGAAAAACTGTTTTTT. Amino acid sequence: CASSPNRGEGEKLFF.

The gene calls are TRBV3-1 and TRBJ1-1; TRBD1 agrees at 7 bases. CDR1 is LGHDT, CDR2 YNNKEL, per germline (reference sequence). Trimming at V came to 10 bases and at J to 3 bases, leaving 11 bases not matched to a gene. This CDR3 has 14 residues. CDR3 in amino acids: CATQGGVQYTEAFF. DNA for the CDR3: TGTGCCACTCAGGGGGGGGTACAGTACACTGAAGCTTTCTTT.

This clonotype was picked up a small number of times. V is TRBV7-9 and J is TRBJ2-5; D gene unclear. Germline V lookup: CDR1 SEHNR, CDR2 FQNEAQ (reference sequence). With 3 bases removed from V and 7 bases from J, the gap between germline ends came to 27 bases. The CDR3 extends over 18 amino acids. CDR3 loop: CASSFIFRNTGTMPTQYF. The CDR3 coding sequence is TGTGCCAGCAGCTTTATCTTCCGCAACACGGGTACGATGCCGACCCAGTACTTC.

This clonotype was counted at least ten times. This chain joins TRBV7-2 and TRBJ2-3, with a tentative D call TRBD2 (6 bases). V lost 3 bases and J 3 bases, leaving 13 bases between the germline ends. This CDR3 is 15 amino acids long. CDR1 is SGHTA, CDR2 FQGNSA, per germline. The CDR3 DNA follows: TGTGCCAGCAGCTTGGGGCTGGCGGGGACAGATACGCAGTATTTT. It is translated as CASSLGLAGTDTQYF.

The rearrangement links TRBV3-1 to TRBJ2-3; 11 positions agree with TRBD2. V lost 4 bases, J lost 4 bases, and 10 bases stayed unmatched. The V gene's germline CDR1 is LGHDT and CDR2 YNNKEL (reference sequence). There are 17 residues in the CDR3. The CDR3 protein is CASSPQLAGVFADTQYF. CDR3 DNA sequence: TGTGCCAGCAGCCCCCAACTAGCGGGAGTTTTCGCAGATACGCAGTATTTT.

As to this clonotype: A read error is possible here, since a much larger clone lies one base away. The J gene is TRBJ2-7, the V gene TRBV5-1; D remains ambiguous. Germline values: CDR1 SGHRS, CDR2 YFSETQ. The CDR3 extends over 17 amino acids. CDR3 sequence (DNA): TGCGCCAGCAGCTTGTCCCCGCGCGGAGCGCCTACCTACGGGCAGTACTTC. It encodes CASSLSPRGAPTYGQYF.

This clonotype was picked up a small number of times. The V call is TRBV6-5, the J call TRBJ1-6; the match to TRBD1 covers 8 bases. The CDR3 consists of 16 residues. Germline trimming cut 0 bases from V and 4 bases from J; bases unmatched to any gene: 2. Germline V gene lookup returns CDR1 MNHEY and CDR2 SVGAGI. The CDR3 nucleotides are TGTGCCAGCAGTTACTCGGACAGGGCGTATAATTCACCCCTCCACTTT. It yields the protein CASSYSDRAYNSPLHF.

Here the CDR3 DNA reads TGTGCCAGCTCATCTGGGACAGGGGCGCCCAATGAGCAGTTCTTC. It codes for CASSSGTGAPNEQFF. V and J are TRBV18 and TRBJ2-1; TRBD1 aligns across 10 bases. The CDR3 consists of 15 residues. With 5 bases clipped from V and 6 bases from J, the junction kept 7 bases outside the gene matches. Per germline, CDR1 KGHSH and CDR2 LQKENI.

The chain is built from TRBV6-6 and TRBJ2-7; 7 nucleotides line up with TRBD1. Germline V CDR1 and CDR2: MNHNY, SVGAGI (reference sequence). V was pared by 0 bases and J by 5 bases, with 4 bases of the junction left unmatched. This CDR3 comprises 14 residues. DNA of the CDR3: TGTGCCAGCAGTTACTCCAGGACAGGAAACGAGCAGTACTTC. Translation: CASSYSRTGNEQYF.

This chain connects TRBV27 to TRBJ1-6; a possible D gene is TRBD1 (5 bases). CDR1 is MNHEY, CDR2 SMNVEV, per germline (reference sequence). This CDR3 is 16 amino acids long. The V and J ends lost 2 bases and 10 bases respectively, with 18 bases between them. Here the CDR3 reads CASSLPRTPSGSPLHF. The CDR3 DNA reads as TGTGCCAGCAGTTTACCCAGGACACCGAGTGGCTCACCCCTCCACTTT.

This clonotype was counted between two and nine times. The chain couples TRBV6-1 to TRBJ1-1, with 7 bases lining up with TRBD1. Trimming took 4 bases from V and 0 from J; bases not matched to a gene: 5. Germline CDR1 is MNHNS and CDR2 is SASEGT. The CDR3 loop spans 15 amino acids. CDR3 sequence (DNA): TGTGCCAGCAGTGCAGCAGGGGGGATGAACACTGAAGCTTTCTTT. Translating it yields CASSAAGGMNTEAFF.

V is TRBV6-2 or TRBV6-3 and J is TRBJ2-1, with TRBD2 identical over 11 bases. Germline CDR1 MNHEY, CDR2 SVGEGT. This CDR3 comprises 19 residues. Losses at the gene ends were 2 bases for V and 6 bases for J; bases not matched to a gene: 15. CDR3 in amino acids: CASSYGRSSGGARGNEQFF. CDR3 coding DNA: TGTGCCAGCAGTTACGGGAGAAGTAGCGGGGGGGCTCGAGGCAATGAGCAGTTCTTC.

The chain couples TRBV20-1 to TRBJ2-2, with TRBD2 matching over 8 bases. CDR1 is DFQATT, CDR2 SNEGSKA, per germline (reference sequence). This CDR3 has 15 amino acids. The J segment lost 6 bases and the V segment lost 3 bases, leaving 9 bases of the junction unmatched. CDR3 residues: CSASFLSGGAGELFF. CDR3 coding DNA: TGCAGTGCTAGTTTCTTGAGCGGGGGTGCCGGGGAGCTGTTTTTT.

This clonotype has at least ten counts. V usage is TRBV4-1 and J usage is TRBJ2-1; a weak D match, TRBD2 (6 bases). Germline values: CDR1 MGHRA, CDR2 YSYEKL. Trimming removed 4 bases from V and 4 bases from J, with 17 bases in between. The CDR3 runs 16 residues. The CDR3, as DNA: TGCGCCAGCAGCCCCGCATTAGCGGTAAGGTACAATGAGCAGTTCTTC. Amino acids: CASSPALAVRYNEQFF.

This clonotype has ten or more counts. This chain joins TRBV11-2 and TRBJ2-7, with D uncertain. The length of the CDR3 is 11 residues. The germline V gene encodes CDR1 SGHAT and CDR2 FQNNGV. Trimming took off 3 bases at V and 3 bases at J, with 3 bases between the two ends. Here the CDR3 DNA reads TGTGCCAGCAGCTTGAACTACGAGCAGTACTTC. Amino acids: CASSLNYEQYF.

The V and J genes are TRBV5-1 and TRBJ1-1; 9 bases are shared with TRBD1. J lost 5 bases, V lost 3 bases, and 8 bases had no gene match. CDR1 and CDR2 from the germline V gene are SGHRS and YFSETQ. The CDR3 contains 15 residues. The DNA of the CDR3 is TGCGCCAGCAGCTCGATACAGGGGGCTGGAACTGAAGCTTTCTTT. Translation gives CASSSIQGAGTEAFF.